This TCR beta chain appears in the sequencing data of a study of blood T cell repertoires in COVID-19. Looking at the study overall: From the United States, Italy and Spain came samples of acute and convalescent COVID-19.

Trimming removed 1 base from V and 1 base from J; junction bases left unmatched: 3. The CDR3 is made up of 16 amino acids. The germline gives CDR1 LNHDA, CDR2 SQIVND (reference sequence). Sequencing was performed with immunoSEQ multiplex PCR; in TCRdb, only in-frame clones are kept and a portion is missing. The profile shows about 310,000 clones, about 89% of them singletons. Participant-reported clinical history was the basis for cohort assignment. Sequenced sample: PBMCs or T cells enriched from blood (not recorded which). The sequence came from a man aged 55 to 70 who had recovered from COVID-19. The chain employs TRBV19 and TRBJ2-1, with 8 bases fitting TRBD1. The CDR3 bases are TGTGCCAGTAGTATAGGGGGGACAGGTTCCTACAATGAGCAGTTCTTC. Amino acid sequence: CASSIGGTGSYNEQFF.